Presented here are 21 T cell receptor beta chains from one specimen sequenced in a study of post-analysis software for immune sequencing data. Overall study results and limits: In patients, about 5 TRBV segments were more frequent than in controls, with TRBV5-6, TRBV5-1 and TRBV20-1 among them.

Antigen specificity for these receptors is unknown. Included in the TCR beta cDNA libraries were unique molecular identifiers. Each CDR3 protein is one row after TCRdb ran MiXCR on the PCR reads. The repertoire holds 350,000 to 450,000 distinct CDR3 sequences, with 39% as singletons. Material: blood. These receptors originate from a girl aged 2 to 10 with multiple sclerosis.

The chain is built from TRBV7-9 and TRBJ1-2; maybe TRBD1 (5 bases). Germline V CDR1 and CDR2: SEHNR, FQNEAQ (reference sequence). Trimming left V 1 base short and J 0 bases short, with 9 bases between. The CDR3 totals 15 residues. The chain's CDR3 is CASSLGAGSNYGYTF. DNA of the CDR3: TGTGCCAGCAGCTTAGGCGCAGGGTCTAACTATGGCTACACCTTC. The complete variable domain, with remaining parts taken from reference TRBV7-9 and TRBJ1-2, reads DTGVSQNPRHKITKRGQNVTFRCDPISEHNRLYWYRQTLGQGPEFLTYFQNEAQLEKSRLLSDRFSAERPKGSFSTLEIQRTEQGDSAMYLCASSLGAGSNYGYTFGSGTRLTVV.

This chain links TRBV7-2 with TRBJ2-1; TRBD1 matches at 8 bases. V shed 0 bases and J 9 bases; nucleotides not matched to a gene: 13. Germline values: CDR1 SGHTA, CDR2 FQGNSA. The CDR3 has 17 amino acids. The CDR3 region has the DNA TGTGCCAGCAGCTTAGCAGGGACAGGTCTTACATCAGGTGAGCAGTTCTTC. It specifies CASSLAGTGLTSGEQFF.

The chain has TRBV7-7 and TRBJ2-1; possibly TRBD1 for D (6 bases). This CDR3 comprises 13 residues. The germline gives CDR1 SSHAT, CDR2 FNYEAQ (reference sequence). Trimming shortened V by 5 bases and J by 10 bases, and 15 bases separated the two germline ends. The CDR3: CASSPSPDREQFF. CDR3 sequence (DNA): TGTGCCAGCAGCCCCTCGCCAGACAGGGAGCAGTTCTTC.

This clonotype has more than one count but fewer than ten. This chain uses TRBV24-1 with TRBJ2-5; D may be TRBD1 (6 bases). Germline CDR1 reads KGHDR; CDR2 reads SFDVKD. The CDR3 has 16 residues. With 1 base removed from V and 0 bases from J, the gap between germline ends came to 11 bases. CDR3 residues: CATSDFGRGDQETQYF. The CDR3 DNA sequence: TGTGCCACCAGTGATTTTGGCAGGGGAGACCAAGAGACCCAGTACTTC.

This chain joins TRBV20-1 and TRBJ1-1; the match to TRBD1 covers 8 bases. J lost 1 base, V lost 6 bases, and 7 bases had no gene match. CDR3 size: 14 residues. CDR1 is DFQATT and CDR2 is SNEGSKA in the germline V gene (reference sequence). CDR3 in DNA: TGCAGTGCCAAAAGCAGGGGGCGGAACACTGAAGCTTTCTTT. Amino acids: CSAKSRGRNTEAFF.

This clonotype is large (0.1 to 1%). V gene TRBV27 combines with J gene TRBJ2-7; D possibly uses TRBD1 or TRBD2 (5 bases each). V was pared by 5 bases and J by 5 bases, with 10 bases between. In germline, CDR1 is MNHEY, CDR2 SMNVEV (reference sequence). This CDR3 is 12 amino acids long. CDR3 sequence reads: CASSTGTNEQYF. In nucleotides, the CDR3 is TGTGCCAGCAGTACCGGGACGAACGAGCAGTACTTC.

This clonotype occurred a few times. CDR3 nucleotide sequence: TGCGCCAGCAGCTTGTCCGGGACAAAGGGCTACGAGCAGTACTTC. Amino acids: CASSLSGTKGYEQYF. The chain carries TRBV5-1 and TRBJ2-7; D may be TRBD1 (6 bases). Between the trimmed V and J ends, which lost 1 base and 3 bases, there was a span of 14 bases. The CDR3 totals 15 residues. In germline, CDR1 is SGHRS, CDR2 YFSETQ.

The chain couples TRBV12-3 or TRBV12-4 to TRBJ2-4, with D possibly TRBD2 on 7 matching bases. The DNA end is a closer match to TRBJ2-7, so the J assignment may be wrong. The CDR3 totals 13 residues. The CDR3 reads CASSGGGPYEQYF. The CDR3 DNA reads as TGTGCCAGCAGTGGGGGGGGCCCCTACGAGCAGTACTTC.

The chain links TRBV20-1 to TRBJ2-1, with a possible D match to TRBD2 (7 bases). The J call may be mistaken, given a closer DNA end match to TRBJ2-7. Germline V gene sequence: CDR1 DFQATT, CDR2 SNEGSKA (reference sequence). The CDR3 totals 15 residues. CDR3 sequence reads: CSARGGPSSYNEQYF. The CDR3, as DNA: TGCAGTGCTCGCGGGGGCCCTAGCTCCTACAATGAGCAGTACTTC.

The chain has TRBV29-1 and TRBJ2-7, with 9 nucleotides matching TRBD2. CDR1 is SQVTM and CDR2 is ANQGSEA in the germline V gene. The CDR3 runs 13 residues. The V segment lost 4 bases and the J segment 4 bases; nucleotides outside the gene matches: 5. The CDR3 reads CSVAVAGVYEQYV. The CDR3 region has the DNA TGCAGCGTTGCGGTAGCGGGAGTGTACGAGCAGTACGTC.

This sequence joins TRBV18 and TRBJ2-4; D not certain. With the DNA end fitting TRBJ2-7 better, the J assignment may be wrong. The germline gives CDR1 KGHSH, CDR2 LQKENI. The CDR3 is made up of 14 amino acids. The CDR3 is CASSPSGPSYEQYF. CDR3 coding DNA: TGTGCCAGCTCACCGTCCGGCCCCAGCTACGAGCAGTACTTC.

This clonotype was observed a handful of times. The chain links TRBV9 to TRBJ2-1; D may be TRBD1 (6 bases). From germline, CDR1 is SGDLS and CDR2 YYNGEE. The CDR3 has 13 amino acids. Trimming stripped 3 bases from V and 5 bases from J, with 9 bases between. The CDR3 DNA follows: TGTGCCAGCAGCGGATACAGGGACAATGAGCAGTTCTTC. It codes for CASSGYRDNEQFF. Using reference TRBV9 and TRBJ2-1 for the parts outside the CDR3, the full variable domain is DSGVTQTPKHLITATGQRVTLRCSPRSGDLSVYWYQQSLDQGLQFLIQYYNGEERAKGNILERFSAQQFPDLHSELNLSSLELGDSALYFCASSGYRDNEQFFGPGTRLTVL.

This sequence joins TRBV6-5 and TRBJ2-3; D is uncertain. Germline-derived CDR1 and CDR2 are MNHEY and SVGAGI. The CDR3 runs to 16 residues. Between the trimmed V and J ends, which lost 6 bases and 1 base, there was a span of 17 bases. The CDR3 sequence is CASSPLGPGRTDTQYF. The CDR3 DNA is TGTGCCAGCAGCCCCTTGGGTCCCGGCCGCACAGATACGCAGTATTTT.

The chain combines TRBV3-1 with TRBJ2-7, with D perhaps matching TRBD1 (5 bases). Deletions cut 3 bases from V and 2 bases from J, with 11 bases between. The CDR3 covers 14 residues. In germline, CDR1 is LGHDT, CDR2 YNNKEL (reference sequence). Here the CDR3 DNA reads TGTGCCAGCAGCCACCTCGACAGAACCTACGAGCAGTACTTC. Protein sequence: CASSHLDRTYEQYF.

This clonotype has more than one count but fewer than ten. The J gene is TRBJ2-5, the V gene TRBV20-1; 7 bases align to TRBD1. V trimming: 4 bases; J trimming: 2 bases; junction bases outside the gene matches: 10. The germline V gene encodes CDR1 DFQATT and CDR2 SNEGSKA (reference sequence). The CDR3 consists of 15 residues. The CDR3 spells CSAKRQGQSQETQYF. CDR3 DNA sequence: TGCAGTGCTAAACGACAGGGACAGTCGCAAGAGACCCAGTACTTC.

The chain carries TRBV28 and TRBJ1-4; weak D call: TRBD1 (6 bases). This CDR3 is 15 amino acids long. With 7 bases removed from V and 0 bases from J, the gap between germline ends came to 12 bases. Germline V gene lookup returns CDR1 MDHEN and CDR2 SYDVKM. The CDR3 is CASTEHRATNEKLFF. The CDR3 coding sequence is TGTGCCAGCACCGAGCACAGGGCAACTAATGAAAAACTGTTTTTT.

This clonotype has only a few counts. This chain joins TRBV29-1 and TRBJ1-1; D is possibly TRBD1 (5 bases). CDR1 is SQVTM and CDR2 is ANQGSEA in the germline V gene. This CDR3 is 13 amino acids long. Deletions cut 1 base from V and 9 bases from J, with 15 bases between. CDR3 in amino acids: CSVEAPGPPKAFF. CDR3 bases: TGCAGCGTTGAAGCTCCAGGGCCCCCGAAAGCTTTCTTT.

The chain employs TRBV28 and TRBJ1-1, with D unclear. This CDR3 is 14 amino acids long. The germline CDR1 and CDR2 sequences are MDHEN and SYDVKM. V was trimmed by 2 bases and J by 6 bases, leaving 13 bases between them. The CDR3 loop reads CASSLRVQSAEAFF. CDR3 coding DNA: TGTGCCAGCAGTTTAAGGGTACAGAGCGCTGAAGCTTTCTTT. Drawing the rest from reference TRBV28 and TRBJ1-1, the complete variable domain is DVKVTQSSRYLVKRTGEKVFLECVQDMDHENMFWYRQDPGLGLRLIYFSYDVKMKEKGDIPEGYSVSREKKERFSLILESASTNQTSMYLCASSLRVQSAEAFFGQGTRLTVV.

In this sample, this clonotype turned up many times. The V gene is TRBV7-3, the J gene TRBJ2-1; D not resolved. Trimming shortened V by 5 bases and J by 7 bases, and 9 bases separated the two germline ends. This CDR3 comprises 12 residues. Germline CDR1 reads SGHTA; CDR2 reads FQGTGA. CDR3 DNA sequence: TGTGCCAGCAGCGACGGTGCGAATGAGCAGTTCTTC. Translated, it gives CASSDGANEQFF. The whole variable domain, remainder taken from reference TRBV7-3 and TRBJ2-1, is GAGVSQTPSNKVTEKGKYVELRCDPISGHTALYWYRQSLGQGPEFLIYFQGTGAADDSGLPNDRFFAVRPEGSVSTLKIQRTERGDSAVYLCASSDGANEQFFGPGTRLTVL.

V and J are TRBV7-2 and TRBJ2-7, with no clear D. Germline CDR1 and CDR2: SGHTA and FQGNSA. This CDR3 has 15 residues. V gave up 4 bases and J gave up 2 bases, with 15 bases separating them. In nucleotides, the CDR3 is TGTGCCAGCAGCTCCCAGCGCGGCGGTGCCTACGAGCAGTACTTC. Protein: CASSSQRGGAYEQYF.

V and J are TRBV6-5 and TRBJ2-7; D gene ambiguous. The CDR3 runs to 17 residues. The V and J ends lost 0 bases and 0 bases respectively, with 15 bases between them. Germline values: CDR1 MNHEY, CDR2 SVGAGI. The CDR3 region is CASSYSSPAYSSYEQYF. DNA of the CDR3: TGTGCCAGCAGTTACTCGAGTCCGGCATATAGCTCCTACGAGCAGTACTTC.